One and the same sample provided the 16 T cell receptor beta chains below, sequenced in a study of cytomegalovirus exposure and HLA in healthy donors. The PCR contained 60 Vbeta and 13 Jbeta primers. TCRdb's table, derived via immunoSEQ multiplex PCR, lists solely in-frame clones and lacks some. Of fewer than 150,000 clones in the sample, 80% are singletons; the top ten hold nearly 7%. The sample was PBMCs. The receptors were sampled from a man aged 40-49 years in good health and CMV-seropositive.

This chain joins TRBV30 and TRBJ1-4; D unresolved. Germline V gives CDR1 GTSNPN, CDR2 SVGIG (reference sequence). This CDR3 has 14 residues. V was clipped by 0 bases and J by 7 bases, with 12 bases between them. The CDR3 nucleotides are TGTGCCTGGAGTGTACGTACAGCCGCTGAAAAACTGTTTTTT. It encodes CAWSVRTAAEKLFF.

On this clone itself: Other DNA sequences of this sample code for an identical CDR3. The rearrangement joins TRBV30 to TRBJ2-5, with D perhaps matching TRBD2 (5 bases). The germline V gene encodes CDR1 GTSNPN and CDR2 SVGIG (reference sequence). The CDR3 is 12 residues long. V was trimmed by 0 bases and J by 5 bases, leaving 7 bases between them. CDR3 bases: TGTGCCTGGAGTGTGGGCGGGGAGACCCAGTACTTC. Protein product: CAWSVGGETQYF.

This chain links TRBV30 with TRBJ2-7, with D uncertain. Trimming took off 1 base at V and 2 bases at J, with 15 bases between the two ends. CDR3 length: 15 amino acids. From germline, CDR1 is GTSNPN and CDR2 SVGIG (reference sequence). In DNA form, the CDR3 reads TGTGCCTGGAGTGGCGCGGTCCCGCAACCCTACGAGCAGTACTTC. The encoded protein is CAWSGAVPQPYEQYF.

The genes are TRBV6-5 and TRBJ2-2; TRBD1 matches at 8 bases. This CDR3 is 16 amino acids long. Germline V gene sequence: CDR1 MNHEY, CDR2 SVGAGI. With 0 bases clipped from V and 6 bases from J, the junction kept 6 bases outside the gene matches. The CDR3 DNA follows: TGTGCCAGCAGTTACTCGGCAGGGGGCTATTCCGGGGAGCTGTTTTTT. Translation: CASSYSAGGYSGELFF.

This clone showed up just once. The rearrangement joins TRBV10-1 to TRBJ2-1; a weak D match, TRBD2 (5 bases). Trimming shortened V by 4 bases and J by 4 bases, and 11 bases separated the two germline ends. The CDR3 is made up of 14 amino acids. The germline CDR1 and CDR2 sequences are WNHNN and SYGVQD (reference sequence). CDR3: CASSGGSPYNEQFF. CDR3 sequence (DNA): TGCGCCAGCAGTGGAGGGAGCCCGTACAATGAGCAGTTCTTC.

The chain uses TRBV2 and TRBJ1-2; possibly TRBD1 for D (6 bases). V was cut by 6 bases and J by 1 base, with 15 bases left in between. The CDR3 is 15 residues long. Germline CDR1 reads SNHLY; CDR2 reads FYNNEI. For the CDR3, the DNA is TGTGCCAGCAGCACCTCAGGGGACCGTAACTATGGCTACACCTTC. Protein product: CASSTSGDRNYGYTF.

The chain links TRBV5-4 to TRBJ2-1, with TRBD2 matching over 7 bases. The germline CDR1 and CDR2 sequences are SGHNT and YYREEE (reference sequence). Germline trimming cut 0 bases from V and 1 base from J; bases unmatched to any gene: 1. The CDR3 length is 15 residues. CDR3 region: CASSLVSGSYNEQFF. In nucleotides, the CDR3 is TGTGCCAGCAGCTTGGTTAGCGGGTCCTACAATGAGCAGTTCTTC.

This chain links TRBV28 with TRBJ1-5; no clear D. Germline values: CDR1 MDHEN, CDR2 SYDVKM. The CDR3 runs 13 residues. V lost 3 bases to trimming and J lost 2 bases, with 5 bases between them. The CDR3 DNA reads TGTGCCAGCAGTTTTTTCGGCAATCAGCCCCAGCATTTT. The encoded protein is CASSFFGNQPQHF.

The chain joins TRBV7-9 to TRBJ2-3, with 9 bases fitting TRBD1. The CDR3 spans 16 residues. Per germline, CDR1 SEHNR and CDR2 FQNEAQ (reference sequence). J lost 7 bases, V lost 5 bases, and 13 bases had no gene match. The CDR3, as DNA: TGTGCCAGCAGCGTTAGCAGTGGGACAGGGTCGAATACGCAGTATTTT. Translation gives CASSVSSGTGSNTQYF.

V and J are TRBV7-2 and TRBJ1-2; D is possibly TRBD1 (5 bases). This CDR3 comprises 13 residues. Germline V gene data show CDR1 as SGHTA and CDR2 as FQGNSA. V lost 5 bases, J lost 6 bases, and 13 bases lay in between. CDR3 in amino acids: CASSPGLQHGYTF. CDR3 in DNA: TGTGCCAGCAGCCCGGGACTCCAACATGGCTACACCTTC.

The chain employs TRBV29-1 and TRBJ2-5, with 7 bases aligning to TRBD1. The CDR3 totals 14 residues. Germline CDR1 is SQVTM and CDR2 is ANQGSEA. J gave up 4 bases and V 3 bases, and 8 bases lay outside the gene matches. The CDR3 loop is CSVDPGQPAETQYF. DNA for the CDR3: TGCAGCGTTGACCCGGGACAGCCTGCAGAGACCCAGTACTTC.

The chain couples TRBV9 to TRBJ2-6, with TRBD2 as a possible D gene (6 bases). This CDR3 spans 18 amino acids. Per germline, CDR1 SGDLS and CDR2 YYNGEE. The V and J ends lost 3 bases and 2 bases respectively, with 18 bases between them. CDR3 coding DNA: TGTGCCAGCAGCGGGGCCATGCGGGAACCCCCTGGGGCCAACGTCCTGACTTTC. Translation: CASSGAMREPPGANVLTF.

V usage is TRBV6-5 and J usage is TRBJ1-5, with D possibly TRBD1 on 5 matching bases. The ends were cut back, 6 bases at V and 0 bases at J, with 12 bases in the middle. From germline, CDR1 is MNHEY and CDR2 SVGAGI. CDR3 length equals 15 residues. CDR3 sequence reads: CASRAGGYSNQPQHF. Here the CDR3 DNA reads TGTGCCAGCAGAGCGGGGGGTTATAGCAATCAGCCCCAGCATTTT.

The rearrangement joins TRBV28 to TRBJ1-1, with 7 bases aligning to TRBD1. This CDR3 spans 15 amino acids. The V gene's germline CDR1 is MDHEN and CDR2 SYDVKM. V lost 3 bases, J lost 0 bases, and 4 bases stayed unmatched. CDR3 bases: TGTGCCAGCAGTTTCCCAGGGGGAATGAACACTGAAGCTTTCTTT. This codes for CASSFPGGMNTEAFF.

The chain joins TRBV7-8 to TRBJ1-2; 10 bases agree with TRBD1. V lost 1 base to trimming and J lost 8 bases; unmatched junction nucleotides: 7. Germline V lookup: CDR1 SGHVS, CDR2 FQNEAQ. There are 15 residues in the CDR3. The CDR3 reads CASSLGGDRGYGYTF. CDR3 DNA: TGTGCCAGCAGCTTAGGGGGGGACAGGGGTTACGGCTACACCTTC.

J is TRBJ1-1 and V is TRBV30; D may be TRBD1 (5 bases). The V gene's germline CDR1 is GTSNPN and CDR2 SVGIG (reference sequence). V was trimmed by 2 bases and J by 3 bases, leaving 10 bases between them. The CDR3 has 13 residues. The CDR3 loop reads CAWSSRRDTEAFF. The CDR3 DNA sequence: TGTGCCTGGAGTTCCCGCAGGGACACTGAAGCTTTCTTT.